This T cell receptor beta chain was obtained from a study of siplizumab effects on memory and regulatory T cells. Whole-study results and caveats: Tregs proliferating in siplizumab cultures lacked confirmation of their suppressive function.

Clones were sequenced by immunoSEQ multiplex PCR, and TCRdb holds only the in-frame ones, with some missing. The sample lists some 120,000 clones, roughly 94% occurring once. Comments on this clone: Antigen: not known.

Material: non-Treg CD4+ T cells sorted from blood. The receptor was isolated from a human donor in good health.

This CDR3 reads CASSRRGDRSMETQYF. In DNA, the CDR3 is TGTGCCAGCAGCCGCCGTGGGGACAGGAGTATGGAGACCCAGTACTTC. The V and J genes are TRBV4-2 and TRBJ2-5; 8 nucleotides agree with TRBD1. The germline V gene has CDR1 LGHNA and CDR2 YNFKEQ. There are 16 residues in the CDR3. The V gene end was trimmed by 4 bases and the J gene end by 5 bases; junction bases not matched to a gene: 12.